This T cell receptor beta chain derives from a study of cytomegalovirus exposure and HLA in healthy donors. Notes on this clone: The antigen is unknown.

The ends were cut back, 6 bases at V and 2 bases at J, with 12 bases in the middle. The CDR3 extends over 14 amino acids. CDR1 is MNHNS, CDR2 SASEGT, per germline. This PCR relied on a set of 60 Vbeta primers and 13 Jbeta primers. Some clones are missing from TCRdb's copy, which holds only in-frame ones; the method was immunoSEQ multiplex PCR. This sample has roughly 140,000 clones, with roughly 82% found just once. Notes on the study in general: In a later analysis, V- and J-gene trimming of beta chains associated with a DCLRE1C missense variant, replicated independently.

V usage is TRBV6-1 and J usage is TRBJ2-3; no clear D gene. Sequencing was done on a sample of PBMCs. The clonotype was recovered from a man in his thirties or forties in good health and CMV-seropositive. CDR3 residues: CASRTGFSTDTQYF. CDR3 in DNA: TGTGCCAGCAGGACCGGGTTTTCCACAGATACGCAGTATTTT.